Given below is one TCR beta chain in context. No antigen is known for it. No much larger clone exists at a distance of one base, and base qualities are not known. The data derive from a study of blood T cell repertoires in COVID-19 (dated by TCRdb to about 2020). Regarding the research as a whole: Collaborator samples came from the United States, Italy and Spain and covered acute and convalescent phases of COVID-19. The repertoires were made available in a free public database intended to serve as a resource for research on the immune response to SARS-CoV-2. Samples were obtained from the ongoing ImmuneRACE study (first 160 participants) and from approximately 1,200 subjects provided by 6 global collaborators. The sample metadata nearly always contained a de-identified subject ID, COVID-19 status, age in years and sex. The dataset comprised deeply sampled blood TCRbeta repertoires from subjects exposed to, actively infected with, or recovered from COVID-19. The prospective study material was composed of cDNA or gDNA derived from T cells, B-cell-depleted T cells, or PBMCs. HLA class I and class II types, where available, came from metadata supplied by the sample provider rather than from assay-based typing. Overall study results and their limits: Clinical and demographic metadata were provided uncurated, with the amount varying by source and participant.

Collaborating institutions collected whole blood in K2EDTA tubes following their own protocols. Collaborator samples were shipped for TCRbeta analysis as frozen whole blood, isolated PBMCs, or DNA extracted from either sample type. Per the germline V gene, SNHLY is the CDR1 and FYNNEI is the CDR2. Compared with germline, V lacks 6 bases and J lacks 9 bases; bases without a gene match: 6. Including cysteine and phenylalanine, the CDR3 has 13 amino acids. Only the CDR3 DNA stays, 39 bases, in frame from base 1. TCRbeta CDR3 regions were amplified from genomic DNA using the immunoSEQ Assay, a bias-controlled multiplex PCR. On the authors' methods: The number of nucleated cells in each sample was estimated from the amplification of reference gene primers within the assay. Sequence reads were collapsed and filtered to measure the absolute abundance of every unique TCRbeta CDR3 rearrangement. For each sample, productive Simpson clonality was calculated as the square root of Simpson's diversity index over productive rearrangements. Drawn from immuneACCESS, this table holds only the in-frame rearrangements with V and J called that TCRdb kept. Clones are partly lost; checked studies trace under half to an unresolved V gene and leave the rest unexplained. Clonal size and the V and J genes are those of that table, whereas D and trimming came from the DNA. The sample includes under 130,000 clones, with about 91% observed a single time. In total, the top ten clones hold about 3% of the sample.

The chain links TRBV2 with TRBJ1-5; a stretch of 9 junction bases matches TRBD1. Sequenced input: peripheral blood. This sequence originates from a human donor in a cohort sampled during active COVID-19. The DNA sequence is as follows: TGTGCCAGCAGGTGGACAGGGGAGCGGCCCCAGCATTTT. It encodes CASRWTGERPQHF.